This T cell receptor beta chain was retrieved from a study of Tregs in tolerant kidney transplant recipients. Here immunoSEQ multiplex PCR was the method, and the copy in TCRdb shows in-frame clones only, minus some. Among about 100,000 clones listed, more than 85% were seen once. The nonmyeloablative bone marrow transplants came from related graft donors, with transient mixed chimerism. The TCR was taken from a human patient who received a combined kidney and bone marrow transplant. Some of the T cells might come from the graft donor. Here the sequenced sample was CD4+ T cells from blood (PBMCs), taken 12 months after the transplant.

CDR3 amino acids: CASSTYYRGEAFF. Written as DNA, the CDR3 is TGTGCCAGTAGTACCTACTACAGGGGGGAAGCTTTCTTT. The chain couples TRBV19 to TRBJ1-1; 8 nucleotides agree with TRBD1. V gave up 4 bases and J gave up 8 bases; unmatched junction bases: 6. The germline V gene has CDR1 LNHDA and CDR2 SQIVND (reference sequence). There are 13 residues in the CDR3.